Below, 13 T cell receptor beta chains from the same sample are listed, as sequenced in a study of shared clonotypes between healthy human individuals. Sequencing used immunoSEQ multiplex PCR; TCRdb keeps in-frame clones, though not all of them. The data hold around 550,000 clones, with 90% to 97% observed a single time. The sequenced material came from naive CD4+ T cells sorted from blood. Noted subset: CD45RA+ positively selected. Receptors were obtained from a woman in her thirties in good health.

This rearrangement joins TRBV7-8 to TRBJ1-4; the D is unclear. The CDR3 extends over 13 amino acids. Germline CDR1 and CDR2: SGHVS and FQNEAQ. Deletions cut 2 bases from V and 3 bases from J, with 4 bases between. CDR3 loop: CASSLLANEKLFF. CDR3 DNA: TGTGCCAGCAGCTTATTGGCTAATGAAAAACTGTTTTTT.

CDR3 region: CASRSQGAQEQYF. For the CDR3, the DNA is TGTGCCAGCAGATCACAGGGGGCACAAGAGCAGTACTTC. The chain employs TRBV11-2 and TRBJ2-7; 9 nucleotides align to TRBD1. V shed 6 bases, J shed 7 bases, and the junction held 7 bases outside the gene matches. This CDR3 spans 13 amino acids. Germline CDR1 and CDR2: SGHAT and FQNNGV. Variable domain in full (rest from reference TRBV11-2 and TRBJ2-7): EAGVAQSPRYKIIEKRQSVAFWCNPISGHATLYWYQQILGQGPKLLIQFQNNGVVDDSQLPKDRFSAERLKGVDSTLKIQPAKLEDSAVYLCASRSQGAQEQYFGPGTRLTVT.

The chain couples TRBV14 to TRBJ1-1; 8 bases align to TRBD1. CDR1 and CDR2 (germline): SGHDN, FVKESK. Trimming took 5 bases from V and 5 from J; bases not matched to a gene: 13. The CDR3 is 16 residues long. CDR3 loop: CASSNRRQGRSTEAFF. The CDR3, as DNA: TGTGCCAGCAGCAACCGGAGACAGGGGAGGAGTACTGAAGCTTTCTTT.

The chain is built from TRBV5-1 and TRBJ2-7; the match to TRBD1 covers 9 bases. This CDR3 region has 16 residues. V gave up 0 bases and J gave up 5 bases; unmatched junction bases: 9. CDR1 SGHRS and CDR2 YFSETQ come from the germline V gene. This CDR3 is CASSLGLQGAGNEQYF. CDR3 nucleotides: TGCGCCAGCAGCTTGGGATTACAGGGGGCAGGAAACGAGCAGTACTTC.

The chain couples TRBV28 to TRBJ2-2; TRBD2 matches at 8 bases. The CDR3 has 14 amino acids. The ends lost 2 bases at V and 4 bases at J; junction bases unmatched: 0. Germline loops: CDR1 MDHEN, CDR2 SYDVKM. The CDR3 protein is CASSLSGSTGELFF. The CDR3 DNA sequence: TGTGCCAGCAGTTTAAGCGGGAGCACCGGGGAGCTGTTTTTT.

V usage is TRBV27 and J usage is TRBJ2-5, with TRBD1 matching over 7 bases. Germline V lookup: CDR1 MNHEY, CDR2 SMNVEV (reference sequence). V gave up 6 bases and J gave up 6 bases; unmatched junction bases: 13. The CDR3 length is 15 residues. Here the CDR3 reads CASRVERDRVKTQYF. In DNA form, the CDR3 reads TGTGCCAGCAGAGTGGAGCGCGACAGGGTAAAGACCCAGTACTTC.

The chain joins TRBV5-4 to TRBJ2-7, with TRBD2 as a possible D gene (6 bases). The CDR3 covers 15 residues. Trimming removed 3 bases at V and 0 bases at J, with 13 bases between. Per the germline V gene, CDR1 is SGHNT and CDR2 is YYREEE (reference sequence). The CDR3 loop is CASSWGVDTSYEQYF. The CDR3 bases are TGTGCCAGCAGCTGGGGGGTGGACACCTCCTACGAGCAGTACTTC.

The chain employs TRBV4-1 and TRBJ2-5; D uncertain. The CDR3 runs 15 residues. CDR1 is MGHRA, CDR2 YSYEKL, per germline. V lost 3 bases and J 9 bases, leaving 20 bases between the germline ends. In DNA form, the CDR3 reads TGCGCCAGCAGCCAGGTCCCGAAGGGTCCGGTAGCCCAGTACTTC. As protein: CASSQVPKGPVAQYF.

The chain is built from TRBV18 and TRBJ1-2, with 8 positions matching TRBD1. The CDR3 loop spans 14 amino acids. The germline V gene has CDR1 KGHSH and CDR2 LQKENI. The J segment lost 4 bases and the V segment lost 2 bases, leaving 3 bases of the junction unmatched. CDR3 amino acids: CASSPGQGSYGYTF. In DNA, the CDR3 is TGTGCCAGCTCACCAGGACAGGGTTCCTATGGCTACACCTTC.

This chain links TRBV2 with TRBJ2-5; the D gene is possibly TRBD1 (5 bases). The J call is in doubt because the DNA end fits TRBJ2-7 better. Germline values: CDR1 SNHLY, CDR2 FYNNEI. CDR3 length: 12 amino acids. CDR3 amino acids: CASRDTSYEQYF. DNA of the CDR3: TGTGCCAGCAGGGACACGTCCTACGAGCAGTACTTC.

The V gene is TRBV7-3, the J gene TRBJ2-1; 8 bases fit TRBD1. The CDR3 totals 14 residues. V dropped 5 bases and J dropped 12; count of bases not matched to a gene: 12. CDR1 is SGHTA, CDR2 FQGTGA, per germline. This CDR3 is CASSPGQETSVQFF. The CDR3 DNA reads TGTGCCAGCAGCCCGGGACAGGAAACTAGTGTGCAGTTCTTC.

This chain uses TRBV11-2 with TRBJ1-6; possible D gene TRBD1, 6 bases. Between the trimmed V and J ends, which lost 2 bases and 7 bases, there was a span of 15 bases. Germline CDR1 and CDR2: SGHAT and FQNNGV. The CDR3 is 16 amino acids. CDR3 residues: CASSLSQGTLNSPLHF. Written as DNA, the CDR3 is TGTGCCAGCAGCTTATCCCAGGGGACCCTAAATTCACCCCTCCACTTT.

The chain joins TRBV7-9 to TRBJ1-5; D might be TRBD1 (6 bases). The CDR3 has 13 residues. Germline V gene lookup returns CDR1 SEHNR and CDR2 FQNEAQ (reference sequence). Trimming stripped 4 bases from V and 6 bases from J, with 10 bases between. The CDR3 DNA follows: TGTGCCAGCAGCTCACAGGGCGTTCAGCCCCAGCATTTT. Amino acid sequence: CASSSQGVQPQHF.